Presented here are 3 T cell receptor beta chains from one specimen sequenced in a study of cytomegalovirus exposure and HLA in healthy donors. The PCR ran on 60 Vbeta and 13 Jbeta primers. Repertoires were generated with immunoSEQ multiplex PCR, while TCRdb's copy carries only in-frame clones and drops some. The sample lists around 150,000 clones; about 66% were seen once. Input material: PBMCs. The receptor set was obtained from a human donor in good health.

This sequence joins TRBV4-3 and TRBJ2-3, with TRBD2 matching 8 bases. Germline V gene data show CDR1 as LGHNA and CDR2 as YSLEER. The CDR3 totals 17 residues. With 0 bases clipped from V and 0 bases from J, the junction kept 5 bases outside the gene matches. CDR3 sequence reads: CASSQDGTSGSTDTQYF. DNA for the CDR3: TGCGCCAGCAGCCAAGACGGAACTAGCGGTAGCACAGATACGCAGTATTTT.

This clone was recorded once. Written as DNA, the CDR3 is TGTGCCAGTAGTATAGATCGGAGGGCCCCAGGACAGCCCCAGCATTTT. Encoded protein: CASSIDRRAPGQPQHF. The chain uses TRBV19 and TRBJ1-5; D ambiguous. This CDR3 comprises 16 residues. Trimming stripped 0 bases from V and 7 bases from J, with 16 bases between. Germline V CDR1 and CDR2: LNHDA, SQIVND (reference sequence). Using reference TRBV19 and TRBJ1-5 for the parts outside the CDR3, the full variable domain is DGGITQSPKYLFRKEGQNVTLSCEQNLNHDAMYWYRQDPGQGLRLIYYSQIVNDFQKGDIAEGYSVSREKKESFPLTVTSAQKNPTAFYLCASSIDRRAPGQPQHFGDGTRLSIL.

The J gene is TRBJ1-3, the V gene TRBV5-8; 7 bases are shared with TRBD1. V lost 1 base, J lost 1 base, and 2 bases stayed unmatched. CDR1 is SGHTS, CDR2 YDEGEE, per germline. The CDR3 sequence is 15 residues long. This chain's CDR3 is CASSLLTGSGNTIYF. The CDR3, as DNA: TGTGCCAGCAGCTTGCTGACAGGGTCTGGAAACACCATATATTTT.